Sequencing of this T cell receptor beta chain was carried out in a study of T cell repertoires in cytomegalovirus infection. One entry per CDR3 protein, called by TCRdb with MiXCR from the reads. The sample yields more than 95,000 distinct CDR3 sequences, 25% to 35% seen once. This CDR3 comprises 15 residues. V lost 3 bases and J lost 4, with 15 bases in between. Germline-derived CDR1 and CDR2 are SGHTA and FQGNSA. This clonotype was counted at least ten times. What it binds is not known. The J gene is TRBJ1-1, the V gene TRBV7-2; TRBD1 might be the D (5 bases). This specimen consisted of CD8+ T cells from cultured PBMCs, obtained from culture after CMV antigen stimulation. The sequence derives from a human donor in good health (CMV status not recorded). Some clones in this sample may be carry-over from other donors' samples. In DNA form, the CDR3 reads TGTGCCAGCAGCTTTGGATGGGGGAGCGGCACTGAAGCTTTCTTT. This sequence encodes CASSFGWGSGTEAFF.